This TCR beta chain comes out of a study of shared clonotypes between healthy human individuals. Points on this clone: What it binds is unknown.

The germline CDR1 and CDR2 sequences are MNHNY and SVGAGI (reference sequence). With V trimmed by 6 bases and J by 4 bases, 11 bases remained unmatched. This CDR3 comprises 15 residues. CD8 cells regarded as naive lacked CD45RO, were positively chosen for CCR7, and omitted terminally differentiated effector memory CD45RA+ cells. Replicate PCRs for sorted subsets used about 200 ng DNA; this equaled some 30,000 T cell genomes. Here immunoSEQ multiplex PCR was the method, and the copy in TCRdb shows in-frame clones only, minus some. Found here are hundreds of thousands of clones, 90% to 95% of them singletons; the top ten hold more than 20%. Notes on the study in general: Shared clonotypes across all four donors exceeded non-shared ones in generation probability.

The sample taken for sequencing was naive CD8+ T cells sorted from blood. The source is a young man in good health. The V and J genes are TRBV6-6 and TRBJ2-5; TRBD1 matches at 7 bases. The CDR3 loop reads CASRTGEYSGETQYF. The CDR3 DNA reads TGTGCCAGCAGAACAGGGGAGTACTCGGGAGAGACCCAGTACTTC.